These T cell receptor beta chains were read from a single sample in a study of blood T cell repertoires in COVID-19. Measured with immunoSEQ multiplex PCR; TCRdb has only the in-frame clones, and not every one. The table lists roughly 250,000 clones, approximately 91% of them singletons. Sequencing input: PBMCs or T cells enriched from blood (not recorded which). The receptors come from a middle-aged woman with acute COVID-19. Each CDR3 is given with its conserved first and last residue. The D gene is left open where the match is weak. Only some rows state a clone size, as once, few, many or a class for expanded clones.

TRBJ1-1 | NA | TRBV6-5 | TRBD1 | CASSYSSGTANTEAFF | TGTGCCAGCAGTTACTCATCCGGGACAGCAAACACTGAAGCTTTCTTT
TRBJ1-6 | NA | TRBV2 | NA | CASSESGKGSPLHF | TGTGCCAGCAGTGAGTCAGGGAAGGGTTCACCCCTCCACTTT
TRBJ2-7 | NA | TRBV20-1 | NA | CSASGQTYEQYF | TGCAGTGCTAGTGGACAGACCTACGAGCAGTACTTC
TRBJ2-3 | NA | TRBV5-1 | NA | CASSSTPPTDTQYF | TGCGCCAGCAGTTCGACTCCCCCCACAGATACGCAGTATTTT
TRBJ1-5 | once | TRBV6-5 | TRBD1 | CASSLGQAYQPQHF | TGTGCCAGCAGTTTAGGACAGGCGTATCAGCCCCAGCATTTT
TRBJ1-3 | NA | TRBV7-2 | NA | CASSWPGTGNTIYF | TGTGCCAGCAGCTGGCCGGGTACTGGAAACACCATATATTTT
TRBJ1-1 | once | TRBV6-6 | NA | CASRQGPVGTEAFF | TGTGCCAGCAGGCAGGGGCCCGTGGGGACTGAAGCTTTCTTT
TRBJ1-4 | NA | TRBV5-1 | TRBD1 | CASSQGQGPTNEKLFF | TGCGCCAGCAGCCAGGGACAGGGCCCAACTAATGAAAAACTGTTTTTT
TRBJ1-1 | NA | TRBV5-4 | TRBD1 | CASSPGFRILGQGTEAFF | TGTGCCAGCAGCCCAGGCTTTCGTATTTTGGGACAGGGCACTGAAGCTTTCTTT
TRBJ2-1 | NA | TRBV7-3 | NA | CASSYDSYNEQFF | TGTGCCAGCAGCTATGACAGTTACAATGAGCAGTTCTTC
TRBJ1-1 | NA | TRBV9 | NA | CASSVDGGYTEAFF | TGTGCCAGCAGCGTAGACGGGGGGTACACTGAAGCTTTCTTT
TRBJ2-6 | once | TRBV10-1 | TRBD2 | CASIGTSGSRGCGPGANVLTF | TGCGCCAGCATTGGGACTAGCGGGAGTCGGGGGTGTGGCCCTGGGGCCAACGTCCTGACTTTC
TRBJ2-1 | once | TRBV9 | TRBD2 | CASSSSGRGNEQFF | TGTGCCAGCAGCTCCAGCGGGAGAGGGAATGAGCAGTTCTTC
TRBJ1-6 | NA | TRBV2 | TRBD1 | CASKEPGQGNSPLHF | TGTGCCAGCAAAGAGCCGGGACAGGGAAATTCACCCCTCCACTTT
TRBJ2-4 | NA | TRBV15 | NA | CATSRDLDRLTKNIQYF | TGTGCCACCAGCAGAGATCTTGACAGGTTGACCAAAAACATTCAGTACTTC
TRBJ1-1 | once | TRBV28 | NA | CASTLLWSTEAFF | TGTGCCAGCACCCTCCTTTGGAGCACTGAAGCTTTCTTT
TRBJ2-2 | NA | TRBV6-2/TRBV6-3 | TRBD2 | CASSRAGTTGELFF | TGTGCCAGCAGTCGAGCGGGGACCACCGGGGAGCTGTTTTTT
TRBJ1-5 | NA | TRBV4-2 | TRBD1 | CASSQETGANQPQHF | TGTGCCAGCAGCCAGGAAACAGGGGCCAATCAGCCCCAGCATTTT
TRBJ2-2 | once | TRBV7-8 | TRBD1 | CASSQRTGEGTGELFF | TGTGCCAGCAGCCAGCGGACAGGGGAGGGAACCGGGGAGCTGTTTTTT
TRBJ2-1 | NA | TRBV5-1 | NA | CASSQDRHEQFF | TGCGCCAGCAGTCAAGACAGACACGAGCAGTTCTTC
TRBJ1-6 | NA | TRBV27 | NA | CASSFRAGDSPLHF | TGTGCCAGCAGTTTCCGGGCAGGGGATTCACCCCTCCACTTT
TRBJ2-1 | NA | TRBV7-9 | NA | CASSLVTGNNEQFF | TGTGCCAGCAGCTTAGTTACGGGGAACAATGAGCAGTTCTTC
TRBJ2-5 | NA | TRBV5-6 | TRBD1 | CASSFRGQGARRETQYF | TGTGCCAGCAGCTTTAGGGGACAGGGGGCACGGAGGGAGACCCAGTACTTC
TRBJ2-6 | NA | TRBV18 | NA | CASSPLGPGQTSGANVLTF | TGTGCCAGCTCACCCCTGGGCCCGGGACAAACCTCTGGGGCCAACGTCCTGACTTTC
TRBJ1-3 | NA | TRBV18 | TRBD1 | CASSQPGQGSGGNTIYF | TGTGCCAGCTCACAGCCGGGACAGGGGTCCGGTGGAAACACCATATATTTT
TRBJ2-7 | NA | TRBV6-2/TRBV6-3 | NA | CASSYPGTYEQYF | TGTGCCAGCAGTTACCCCGGGACTTACGAGCAGTACTTC
TRBJ2-1 | NA | TRBV6-6 | TRBD1 | CASRKQGADEQFF | TGTGCCAGCAGGAAACAGGGGGCGGATGAGCAGTTCTTC
TRBJ2-5 | NA | TRBV2 | TRBD1 | CASSEPSRQGQETQYF | TGTGCCAGCAGTGAACCGTCTCGACAGGGCCAAGAGACCCAGTACTTC
TRBJ2-7 | once | TRBV27 | NA | CASSSQYEQYF | TGTGCCAGCAGTTCCCAATACGAGCAGTACTTC
TRBJ2-3 | NA | TRBV4-1 | TRBD1 | CASSPHPGQGTDTQYF | TGCGCCAGCAGCCCTCATCCGGGACAGGGGACAGATACGCAGTATTTT
TRBJ2-1 | NA | TRBV11-1 | TRBD2 | CASSRANGGASEQFF | TGTGCCAGCAGCCGGGCCAACGGGGGGGCCAGTGAGCAGTTCTTC
TRBJ2-1 | once | TRBV5-1 | TRBD2 | CASSLVLAGGYNEQFF | TGCGCCAGCAGCTTGGTACTAGCGGGAGGGTACAATGAGCAGTTCTTC
TRBJ1-1 | NA | TRBV27 | NA | CASSLSKGYTEAFF | TGTGCCAGCAGTTTATCGAAGGGGTACACTGAAGCTTTCTTT
TRBJ2-2 | NA | TRBV3-1/TRBV3-2 | NA | CASSQDRRDTGELFF | TGTGCCAGCAGCCAAGATAGAAGAGACACCGGGGAGCTGTTTTTT
TRBJ2-7 | NA | TRBV5-6 | TRBD1 | CASSLGGQGTYEQYF | TGTGCCAGCAGCTTGGGGGGACAGGGTACCTACGAGCAGTACTTC
TRBJ1-2 | NA | TRBV5-6 | TRBD1 | CASSLGTGANYGYTF | TGTGCCAGCAGCTTGGGGACAGGGGCTAACTATGGCTACACCTTC
TRBJ1-2 | NA | TRBV28 | NA | CASSLGQGYGYTF | TGTGCCAGCAGTTTAGGGCAGGGCTATGGCTACACCTTC
TRBJ1-6 | NA | TRBV3-1/TRBV3-2 | NA | CASSQVQRPPLHF | TGTGCCAGCAGCCAGGTCCAGCGGCCACCCCTCCACTTT
TRBJ1-3 | NA | TRBV14 | TRBD1 | CASRLTGGSGNTIYF | TGTGCCAGCAGACTTACAGGGGGCTCTGGAAACACCATATATTTT
TRBJ1-3 | NA | TRBV7-2 | NA | CASSLVSSGNTIYF | TGTGCCAGCAGCTTAGTGAGCTCTGGAAACACCATATATTTT
TRBJ2-3 | NA | TRBV15 | NA | CATSRGRDSYTDTQYF | TGTGCCACCAGCAGAGGGAGAGACAGTTACACAGATACGCAGTATTTT
TRBJ1-5 | NA | TRBV5-6 | NA | CASSLQASSNQPQHF | TGTGCCAGCAGCTTGCAGGCATCCAGCAATCAGCCCCAGCATTTT
TRBJ2-1 | NA | TRBV5-6 | TRBD1 | CASSWGTGRNEQFF | TGTGCCAGCAGCTGGGGGACAGGGAGGAATGAGCAGTTCTTC
TRBJ1-2 | NA | TRBV19 | TRBD1 | CASSEQGVSGYTF | TGTGCCAGTAGTGAACAGGGGGTTAGTGGCTACACCTTC
TRBJ1-4 | NA | TRBV7-9 | NA | CASSKQGFATNEKLFF | TGTGCCAGCAGCAAACAGGGATTTGCAACTAATGAAAAACTGTTTTTT
TRBJ1-1 | NA | TRBV6-5 | NA | CASSSPAGNTEAFF | TGTGCCAGCAGTTCCCCCGCGGGGAACACTGAAGCTTTCTTT
TRBJ2-7 | NA | TRBV15 | TRBD1 | CATSRLTGGYEQYF | TGTGCCACCAGCAGGCTGACAGGGGGCTACGAGCAGTACTTC
TRBJ2-7 | NA | TRBV18 | NA | CASSNGVQSSYEQYF | TGTGCCAGCTCGAACGGGGTCCAGAGCTCCTACGAGCAGTACTTC
TRBJ2-3 | NA | TRBV30 | TRBD2 | CAWTSGNTDTQYF | TGTGCCTGGACTAGCGGGAACACAGATACGCAGTATTTT
TRBJ1-1 | NA | TRBV28 | NA | CASSPAGPMNTEAFF | TGTGCCAGCAGTCCCGCGGGACCGATGAACACTGAAGCTTTCTTT
TRBJ1-1 | NA | TRBV5-5 | TRBD1 | CASSLTGAEAFF | TGTGCCAGCAGCTTGACAGGGGCTGAAGCTTTCTTT
TRBJ1-1 | NA | TRBV7-9 | NA | CASSLRAEAFF | TGTGCCAGCAGCCTCCGGGCTGAAGCTTTCTTT
TRBJ2-2 | NA | TRBV7-2 | NA | CASSLGTLTGELFF | TGTGCCAGCAGCTTGGGGACACTCACCGGGGAGCTGTTTTTT
TRBJ2-3 | NA | TRBV18 | TRBD1 | CASSRTGGTDTQYF | TGTGCCAGCTCACGGACAGGGGGCACAGATACGCAGTATTTT
TRBJ1-2 | NA | TRBV6-2/TRBV6-3 | NA | CASSYSEGDLSLGYTF | TGTGCCAGCAGTTACTCGGAGGGTGACCTCTCCTTAGGCTACACCTTC
TRBJ2-2 | NA | TRBV7-3 | NA | CASSSQGRNTGELFF | TGTGCCAGCAGCTCCCAGGGAAGGAACACCGGGGAGCTGTTTTTT
TRBJ2-1 | NA | TRBV11-2 | NA | CASSLEGRTNYYNEQFF | TGTGCCAGCAGCTTAGAAGGGAGGACCAACTACTACAATGAGCAGTTCTTC